This is a list of T cell receptor beta chains from one sample in a study of T cell clones after liver transplantation. This table comes from immunoSEQ multiplex PCR, and its TCRdb copy is limited to in-frame clones, with some not included. The data show more than 65,000 clones, with about 80% seen just once and about 0.79% held by the top ten. Sequences were derived from CD4+ T cells from blood, sampled 12 months after liver transplant. Receptor source: a human patient who received a liver transplant. Some T cells could come from the graft donor. Each CDR3 is given with its conserved first and last residue. A D gene is named only where the DNA matches it firmly. The size entry is marked missing in some rows and otherwise reads once, few, many or a size class.

j_call	d_call	clone_size	v_call	cdr3_nt	cdr3_aa
TRBJ2-1	-	once	TRBV6-1	TGTGCCAGCAGTCCCCGCACGAGCCACAATGAGCAGTTCTTC	CASSPRTSHNEQFF
TRBJ2-1	TRBD2	-	TRBV19	TGTGCCAGTAGTCTGGGACTACCTAGGAGCTCCTACAATGAGCAGTTCTTC	CASSLGLPRSSYNEQFF
TRBJ2-2	TRBD2	few	TRBV2	TGTGCCAGCAGTTCTAGCGGGAGCTACACCGGGGAGCTGTTTTTT	CASSSSGSYTGELFF
TRBJ1-5	-	-	TRBV4-1	TGCGCCAGCAGCCAGACTCGGGTAAGGGGCAATCAGCCCCAGCATTTT	CASSQTRVRGNQPQHF
TRBJ2-7	-	-	TRBV28	TGTGCCAGCAGTCCACCCTTGGCAGGGGTGAACGAGCAGTACTTC	CASSPPLAGVNEQYF
TRBJ1-1	-	-	TRBV27	TGTGCCAGCAGTTTCCACGAATTTTTTGGGGACACTGAAGCTTTCTTT	CASSFHEFFGDTEAFF
TRBJ1-3	-	-	TRBV14	TGTGCCAGCAGCCAAGTCAGGGGAAACACCATATATTTT	CASSQVRGNTIYF
TRBJ1-2	-	many	TRBV4-3	TGCGCCAGCAGCCAAGACTGGCTAATGGCAGCTAACTATGGCTACACCTTC	CASSQDWLMAANYGYTF
TRBJ2-5	TRBD1	-	TRBV20-1	TGCAGTGCGGACAGGGAGACCCAGTACTTC	CSADRETQYF
TRBJ1-1	-	-	TRBV5-1	TGCGCCAGCAGCTTGGGCCGAGGGCAGGGGAATGAAGCTTTCTTT	CASSLGRGQGNEAFF
TRBJ2-5	TRBD1	-	TRBV6-1	TGTGCCAGCAGTGGGTGGGACAGGGGTAAAGAGACCCAGTACTTC	CASSGWDRGKETQYF
TRBJ2-7	TRBD2	-	TRBV28	TGTGCCAGCAGGGCCCGTGGGGGGGGATCCTACGAGCAGTACTTC	CASRARGGGSYEQYF
TRBJ2-7	-	-	TRBV4-1	TGCGCCAGCAGCCATGGGCAGGGGGAGGGATACGAGCAGTACTTC	CASSHGQGEGYEQYF
TRBJ2-3	-	-	TRBV2	TGTGCCAGCAGTGATGAGCTCCGGCAAAGCACAGATACGCAGTATTTT	CASSDELRQSTDTQYF
TRBJ2-5	-	-	TRBV23-1	TGCGCCAGCAGTCAAAAAAGGGAGACCCAGTACTTC	CASSQKRETQYF
TRBJ1-2	-	-	TRBV30	TGTGCCTGGAGTGTATTGTCGGAAGGCTACACCTTC	CAWSVLSEGYTF
TRBJ1-1	-	-	TRBV7-9	TGTGCCAGCAAAGGTTGGGAGAACACTGAAGCTTTCTTT	CASKGWENTEAFF
TRBJ2-3	-	-	TRBV28	TGTGCCAGCAGACCCGGGCCCCACACAGATACGCAGTATTTT	CASRPGPHTDTQYF
TRBJ2-1	TRBD1	-	TRBV4-3	TGCGCCAGCAGCCAAGGGGGGACAGGGGGCCACCATGAGCAGTTCTTC	CASSQGGTGGHHEQFF
TRBJ1-4	-	-	TRBV5-1	TGCGCCAGCAGCTTGGAAGCAGGGGCTAATGAAAAACTGTTTTTT	CASSLEAGANEKLFF
TRBJ1-1	-	-	TRBV5-1	TGCGCCAGCAGCTTTACAGGGATGAACACTGAAGCTTTCTTT	CASSFTGMNTEAFF
TRBJ2-4	-	-	TRBV7-2	TGTGCCAGCAGCGTGTTTCAGGGGTGGGGCATTCAGTACTTC	CASSVFQGWGIQYF
TRBJ1-3	TRBD1	-	TRBV28	TGTGCCAGCAGGACAGGGGCCGCTGGAAACACCATATATTTT	CASRTGAAGNTIYF
TRBJ2-2	-	-	TRBV6-6	TGTGCCAGCAGTCGAACCGGGGAGCTGTTTTTT	CASSRTGELFF
TRBJ1-2	-	few	TRBV9	TGTGCCAGCAGCAGCCAGGACCCTGGCTACACCTTC	CASSSQDPGYTF
TRBJ2-5	-	-	TRBV6-4	TGTGCCAGCAGTGACGAGGTCGGGGAGACCCAGTACTTC	CASSDEVGETQYF
TRBJ2-7	-	few	TRBV19	TGTGCCAGTAGTATAGGTCGGGGTCTCAACGAGCAGTACTTC	CASSIGRGLNEQYF
TRBJ2-7	-	-	TRBV6-5	TGTGCCAGCAGTTTGTACTACGAGCAGTACTTC	CASSLYYEQYF
TRBJ2-7	TRBD2	many	TRBV5-1	TGCGCCAGCAGCTCCGGGGGGGGACTCGCCTACGAGCAGTACTTC	CASSSGGGLAYEQYF
TRBJ1-1	-	few	TRBV6-5	TGTGCCAGCGTTAAACAGGGAAAGGCTTTCTTT	CASVKQGKAFF
TRBJ2-1	-	-	TRBV30	TGTGCCTGGGCTATGATAGGGTCTGGTGAGCAGTTCTTC	CAWAMIGSGEQFF
TRBJ1-2	-	-	TRBV9	TGTGCCAGCAGCGTAACAGGGACCTATGGCTACACCTTC	CASSVTGTYGYTF
TRBJ1-2	-	-	TRBV5-6	TGTGCCAGCAGCTTCCGGGACACCGACTTCTATGGCTACACCTTC	CASSFRDTDFYGYTF
TRBJ2-1	-	-	TRBV10-3	TGTGCCATCAGCAAGCTCCCGGGACTGGGGGGCAGGTATGAGCAGTTCTTC	CAISKLPGLGGRYEQFF
TRBJ2-7	TRBD1	-	TRBV7-2	TGTGCCAGCAGCCGGGGACAGGGGGCCTACGAGCAGTACTTC	CASSRGQGAYEQYF
TRBJ1-5	-	-	TRBV28	TGTGCCAGCAGTTTGTTAATTCAGCCCCAGCATTTT	CASSLLIQPQHF
TRBJ2-7	-	-	TRBV6-1	TGTGCCAGCAGTTACCAAGGGCTCCAGTACTTC	CASSYQGLQYF
TRBJ2-1	TRBD2	medium-sized	TRBV4-3	TGCGCCAGCAGCCAAGATAGGAGCCTAGCGGGGAACAATGAGCAGTTCTTC	CASSQDRSLAGNNEQFF
TRBJ2-5	TRBD2	-	TRBV29-1	TGCAGCGTTGAAGGGGGGGCGGGGGGACAGACCCAGTACTTC	CSVEGGAGGQTQYF
TRBJ2-2	-	-	TRBV28	TGTGCCAGCAGTTTGGTCAGGGGGGCTTTTGGAGGGGAGCTGTTTTTT	CASSLVRGAFGGELFF
TRBJ1-1	-	-	TRBV10-2	TGCGCCAGCAGGGAGGGGGGTACTGAAGCTTTCTTT	CASREGGTEAFF
TRBJ1-1	-	-	TRBV7-9	TGTGCCAGCAGCCGATTTGCCGGGGTTGGCACTGAAGCTTTCTTT	CASSRFAGVGTEAFF
TRBJ2-1	TRBD2	few	TRBV5-1	TGCGCCAGCAGGGCGGGAGAGACCTACAATGAGCAGTTCTTC	CASRAGETYNEQFF
TRBJ2-3	TRBD2	-	TRBV5-4	TGTGCCAGCAGCCCAAGGAGCGGGAGTCGAGATACGCAGTATTTT	CASSPRSGSRDTQYF
TRBJ2-2	TRBD1	-	TRBV18	TGTGCCAGCTCACCGGGACAGGGGAACACCGGGGAGCTGTTTTTT	CASSPGQGNTGELFF
TRBJ2-1	-	-	TRBV27	TGTGCCAGCAGAATTGGGTCGGGAGTTTACAATGAGCAGTTCTTC	CASRIGSGVYNEQFF
TRBJ2-7	-	-	TRBV21-1	TGTGCCAGCAGCAAACCCCACGGGGACACCATGTCCTACGAGCAGTACTTC	CASSKPHGDTMSYEQYF
TRBJ2-7	-	once	TRBV28	TGTGCCAGCAGACCGGACAGCTACGAGCAGTACTTC	CASRPDSYEQYF
TRBJ1-1	-	-	TRBV13	TGTGCCAGCAGGCTCGGAGTCAGGGGCCACTTGAACACTGAAGCTTTCTTT	CASRLGVRGHLNTEAFF
TRBJ2-1	TRBD2	once	TRBV28	TGTGCCAGCAGTACCTCCGGGACTAGCGGGAGTCCTGAGCAGTTCTTC	CASSTSGTSGSPEQFF
TRBJ2-7	TRBD1	-	TRBV28	TGTGCCAGCAGTTTATACTCCGGGACAGGGGAGTACTTC	CASSLYSGTGEYF
TRBJ1-2	-	-	TRBV7-2	TGTGCCAGCAGCTCCTCCGGGACCCTAAATGGCTACACCTTC	CASSSSGTLNGYTF
TRBJ1-2	-	few	TRBV6-5	TGTGCCAGCAGTGACTTTTCCCATGGCTACACCTTC	CASSDFSHGYTF
TRBJ1-2	TRBD1	medium-sized	TRBV29-1	TGCAGCGTTGCCGGGACAGGGCATGAGGGTAACTATGGCTACACCTTC	CSVAGTGHEGNYGYTF
TRBJ2-3	-	-	TRBV6-6	TGTGCCAGCAGTGCTATGAGGGCAGATACGCAGTATTTT	CASSAMRADTQYF
TRBJ2-1	-	-	TRBV11-2	TGTGCCAGCAGATCATTCCTAGCTCCGGGGGAGGATGAGCAGTTCTTC	CASRSFLAPGEDEQFF
TRBJ1-1	TRBD1	-	TRBV2	TGTGCCACCACAGACAGGGGATCAGGCACTGAAGCTTTCTTT	CATTDRGSGTEAFF
TRBJ2-3	TRBD1	-	TRBV4-1	TGCGCCAGCAGCCAAGGTTTTGGGACAGGGGGGGGCACAGATACGCAGTATTTT	CASSQGFGTGGGTDTQYF
TRBJ1-1	TRBD1	-	TRBV28	TGTGCCAGCAGTCCCCGACAGGGGGCGGTCGGAGGCACTGAAGCTTTCTTT	CASSPRQGAVGGTEAFF
TRBJ2-5	TRBD2	-	TRBV5-1	TGCGCCAGCAGCACACTAGCGGGAGTGGTCGAGACCCAGTACTTC	CASSTLAGVVETQYF